This T cell receptor beta chain was sequenced in a study of blood T cell repertoires in COVID-19. The overall study: Material from acute and convalescent COVID-19 was sourced from the United States, Italy and Spain.

Germline V gene lookup returns CDR1 SGHAT and CDR2 FQDESV (reference sequence). The CDR3 consists of 13 residues. The V gene lost 6 bases and the J gene lost 0 bases, with 6 bases spanning the gap. Each participant's cohort was designated according to participant-reported clinical history. Cohort 3 donors counted as recovered after two negative PCRs, clearance, or resolved symptoms. In the study's own analysis: Scientists estimated how many nucleated cells there were by amplifying reference gene primers. The assay was immunoSEQ multiplex PCR, and TCRdb's table has in-frame clones only and misses some. V and J calls and clone size are as listed in that table; D and trimming were resolved from the DNA. The sample includes some 330,000 clones, under 85% of them seen just once.

The chain employs TRBV11-1 and TRBJ2-1; unclear D gene. The receptor comes from a woman aged 50 to 60 who had recovered from COVID-19. Sequencing was done on a sample of PBMCs or T cells enriched from blood (not recorded which). The CDR3 protein is CASSASSYNEQFF. CDR3 bases: TGTGCCAGCAGTGCGAGCTCCTACAATGAGCAGTTCTTC.